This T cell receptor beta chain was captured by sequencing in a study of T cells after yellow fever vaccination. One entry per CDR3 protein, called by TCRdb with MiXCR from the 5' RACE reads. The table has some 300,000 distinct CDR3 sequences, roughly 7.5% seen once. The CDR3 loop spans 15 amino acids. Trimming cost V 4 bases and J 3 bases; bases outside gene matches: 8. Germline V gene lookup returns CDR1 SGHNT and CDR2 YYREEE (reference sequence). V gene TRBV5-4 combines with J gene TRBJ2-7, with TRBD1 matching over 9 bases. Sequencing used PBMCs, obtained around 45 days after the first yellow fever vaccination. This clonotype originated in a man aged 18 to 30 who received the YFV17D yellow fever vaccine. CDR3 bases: TGTGCCAGCAGCAAGTGGGACAGGGCTCTCTACGAGCAGTACTTC. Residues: CASSKWDRALYEQYF.